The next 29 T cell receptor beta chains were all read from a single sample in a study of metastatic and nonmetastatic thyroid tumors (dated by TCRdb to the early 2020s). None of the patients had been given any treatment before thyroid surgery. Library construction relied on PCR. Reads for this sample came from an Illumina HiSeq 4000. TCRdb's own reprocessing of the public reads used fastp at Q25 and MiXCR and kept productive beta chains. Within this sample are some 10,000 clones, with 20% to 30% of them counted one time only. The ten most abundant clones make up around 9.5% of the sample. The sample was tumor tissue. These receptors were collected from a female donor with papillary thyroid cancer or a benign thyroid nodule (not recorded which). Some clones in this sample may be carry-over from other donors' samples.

The CDR3 region has the DNA TGTGCCAGCAGTTTGGGACGGGGGGCAACTGGCTACACCTTC. Translation: CASSLGRGATGYTF. This rearrangement joins TRBV28 to TRBJ1-2; possible D gene TRBD1, 6 bases. CDR3 size: 14 residues. Germline CDR1 is MDHEN and CDR2 is SYDVKM. Trimming stripped 3 bases from V and 7 bases from J, with 15 bases between.

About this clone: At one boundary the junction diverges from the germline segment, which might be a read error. CDR3 residues: CVSSLQRTSVHGELFF. The CDR3 region has the DNA TGTGTCAGCAGCTTGCAAAGGACTAGCGTTCATGGGGAGCTGTTTTTT. The chain couples TRBV5-4 to TRBJ2-2; TRBD2 matches at 9 bases. There are 16 residues in the CDR3. In germline, CDR1 is SGHNT, CDR2 YYREEE (reference sequence).

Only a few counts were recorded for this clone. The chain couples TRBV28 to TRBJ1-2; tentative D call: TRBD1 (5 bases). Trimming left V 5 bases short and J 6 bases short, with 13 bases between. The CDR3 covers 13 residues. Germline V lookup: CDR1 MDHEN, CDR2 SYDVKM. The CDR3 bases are TGTGCCAGCAGTCAGGACACTCGGGATGGCTACACCTTC. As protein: CASSQDTRDGYTF.

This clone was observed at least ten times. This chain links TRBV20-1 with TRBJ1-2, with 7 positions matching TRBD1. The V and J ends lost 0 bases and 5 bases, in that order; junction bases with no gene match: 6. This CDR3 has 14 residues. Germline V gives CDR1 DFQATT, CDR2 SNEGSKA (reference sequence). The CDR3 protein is CSARESQGGYGYTF. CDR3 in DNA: TGCAGTGCTAGAGAGAGCCAGGGGGGGTATGGCTACACCTTC.

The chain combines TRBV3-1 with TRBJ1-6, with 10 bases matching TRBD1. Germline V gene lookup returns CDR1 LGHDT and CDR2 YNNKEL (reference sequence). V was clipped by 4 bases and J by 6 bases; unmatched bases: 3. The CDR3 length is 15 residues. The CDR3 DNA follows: TGTGCCAGCAGCCCCCGGGACAGGGGTAATTCACCCCTCCACTTT. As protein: CASSPRDRGNSPLHF. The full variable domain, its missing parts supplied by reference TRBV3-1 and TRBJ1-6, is DTAVSQTPKYLVTQMGNDKSIKCEQNLGHDTMYWYKQDSKKFLKIMFSYNNKELIINETVPNRFSPKSPDKAHLNLHINSLELGDSAVYFCASSPRDRGNSPLHFGNGTRLTVT.

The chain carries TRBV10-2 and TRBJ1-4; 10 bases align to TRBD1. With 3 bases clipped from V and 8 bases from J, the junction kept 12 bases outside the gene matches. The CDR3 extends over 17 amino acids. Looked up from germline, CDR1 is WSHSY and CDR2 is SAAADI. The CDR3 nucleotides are TGCGCCAGCAGTGATCCGGGACAGGGGTTGGGGCGAGAAAAACTGTTTTTT. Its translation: CASSDPGQGLGREKLFF.

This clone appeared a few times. CDR3 amino acids: CASMVARGSWELFF. The DNA for the CDR3 is TGTGCCAGTATGGTAGCGCGAGGGTCTTGGGAGCTGTTTTTT. The chain carries TRBV6-1 and TRBJ2-2; maybe TRBD2 (5 bases). The germline V gene has CDR1 MNHNS and CDR2 SASEGT. The V end lost 9 bases, the J end lost 9 bases, and 20 bases lay between the germline ends. This CDR3 is built from 14 residues.

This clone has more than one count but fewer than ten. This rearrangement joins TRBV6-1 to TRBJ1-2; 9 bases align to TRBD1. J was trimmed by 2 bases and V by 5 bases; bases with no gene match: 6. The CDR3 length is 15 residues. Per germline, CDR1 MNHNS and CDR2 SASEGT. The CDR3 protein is CASSSGTGLNYGYTF. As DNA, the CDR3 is TGTGCCAGCAGTTCCGGGACAGGGTTGAACTATGGCTACACCTTC.

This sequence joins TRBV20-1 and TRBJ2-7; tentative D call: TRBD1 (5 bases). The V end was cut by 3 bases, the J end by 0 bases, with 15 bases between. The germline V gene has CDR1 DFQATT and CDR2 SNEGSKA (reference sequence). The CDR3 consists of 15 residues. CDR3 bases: TGCAGTGCTAGGGGGCGAAAGTCCCTCTCCTACGAGCAGTACTTC. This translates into CSARGRKSLSYEQYF.

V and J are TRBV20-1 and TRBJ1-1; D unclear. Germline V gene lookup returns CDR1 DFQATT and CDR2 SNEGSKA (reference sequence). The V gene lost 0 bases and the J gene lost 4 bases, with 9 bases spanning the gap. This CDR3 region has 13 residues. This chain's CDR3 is CSARDTGSTEAFF. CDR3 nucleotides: TGCAGTGCTAGAGATACGGGTTCCACTGAAGCTTTCTTT.

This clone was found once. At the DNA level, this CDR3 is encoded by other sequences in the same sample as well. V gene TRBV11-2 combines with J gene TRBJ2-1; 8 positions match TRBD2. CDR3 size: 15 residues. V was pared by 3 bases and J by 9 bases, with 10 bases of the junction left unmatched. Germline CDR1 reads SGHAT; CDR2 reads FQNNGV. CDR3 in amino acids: CASSFGSGGAGEQFF. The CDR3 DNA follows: TGTGCCAGCAGCTTTGGAAGCGGGGGAGCCGGTGAGCAGTTCTTC.

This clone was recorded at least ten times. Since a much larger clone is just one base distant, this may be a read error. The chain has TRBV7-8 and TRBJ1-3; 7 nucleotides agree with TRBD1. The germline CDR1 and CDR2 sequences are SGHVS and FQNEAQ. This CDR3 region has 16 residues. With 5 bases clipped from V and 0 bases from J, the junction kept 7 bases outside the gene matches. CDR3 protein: CASSRTGADSGNTIYF. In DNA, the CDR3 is TGTGCCAGCAGCCGAACAGGGGCGGACTCTGGAAACACCATATATTTT.

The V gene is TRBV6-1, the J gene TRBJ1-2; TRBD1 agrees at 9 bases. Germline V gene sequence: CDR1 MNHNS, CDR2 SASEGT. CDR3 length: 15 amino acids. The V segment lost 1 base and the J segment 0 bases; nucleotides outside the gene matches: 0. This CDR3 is CASSEGTGANYGYTF. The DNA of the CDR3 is TGTGCCAGCAGTGAAGGGACAGGGGCTAACTATGGCTACACCTTC.

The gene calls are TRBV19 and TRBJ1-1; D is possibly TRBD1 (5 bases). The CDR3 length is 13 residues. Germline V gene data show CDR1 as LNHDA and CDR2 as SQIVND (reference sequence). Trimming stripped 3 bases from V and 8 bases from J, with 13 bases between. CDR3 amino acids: CASSIATEREAFF. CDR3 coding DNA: TGTGCCAGTAGTATCGCGACAGAAAGGGAAGCTTTCTTT.

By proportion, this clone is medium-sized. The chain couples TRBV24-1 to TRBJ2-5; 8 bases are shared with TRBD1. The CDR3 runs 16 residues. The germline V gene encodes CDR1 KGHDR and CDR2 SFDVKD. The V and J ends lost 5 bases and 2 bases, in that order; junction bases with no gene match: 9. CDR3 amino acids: CATSGQGTPHQETQYF. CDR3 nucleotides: TGTGCCACCAGTGGACAGGGGACTCCACATCAAGAGACCCAGTACTTC.

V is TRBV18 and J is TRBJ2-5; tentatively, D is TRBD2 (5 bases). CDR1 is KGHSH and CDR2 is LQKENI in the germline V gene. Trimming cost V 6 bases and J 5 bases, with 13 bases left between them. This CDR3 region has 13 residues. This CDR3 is CASSVGEGETQYF. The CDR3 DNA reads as TGTGCCAGCTCGGTAGGCGAGGGCGAGACCCAGTACTTC. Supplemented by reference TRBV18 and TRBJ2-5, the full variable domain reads NAGVMQNPRHLVRRRGQEARLRCSPMKGHSHVYWYRQLPEEGLKFMVYLQKENIIDESGMPKERFSAEFPKEGPSILRIQQVVRGDSAAYFCASSVGEGETQYFGPGTRLLVL.

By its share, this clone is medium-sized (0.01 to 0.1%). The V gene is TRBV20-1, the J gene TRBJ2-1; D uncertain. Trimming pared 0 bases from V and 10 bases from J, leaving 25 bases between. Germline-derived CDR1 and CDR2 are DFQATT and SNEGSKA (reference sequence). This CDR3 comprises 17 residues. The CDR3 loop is CSAREPLPLNPALEQFF. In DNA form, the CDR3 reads TGCAGTGCTAGAGAGCCCCTCCCACTTAATCCGGCGTTAGAGCAGTTCTTC.

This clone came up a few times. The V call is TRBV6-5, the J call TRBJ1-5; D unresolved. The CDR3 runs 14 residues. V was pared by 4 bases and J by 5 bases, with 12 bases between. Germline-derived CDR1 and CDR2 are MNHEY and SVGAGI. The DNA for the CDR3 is TGTGCCAGCAGTTCCGGAGGAGGGCATCAGCCCCAGCATTTT. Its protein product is CASSSGGGHQPQHF.

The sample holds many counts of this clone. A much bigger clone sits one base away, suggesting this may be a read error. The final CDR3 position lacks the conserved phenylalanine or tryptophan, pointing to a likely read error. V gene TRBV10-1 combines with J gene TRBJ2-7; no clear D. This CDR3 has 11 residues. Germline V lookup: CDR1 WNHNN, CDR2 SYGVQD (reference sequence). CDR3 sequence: CAPGPPHEQYL. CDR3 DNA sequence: TGCGCACCCGGGCCCCCCCACGAGCAGTACCTC.

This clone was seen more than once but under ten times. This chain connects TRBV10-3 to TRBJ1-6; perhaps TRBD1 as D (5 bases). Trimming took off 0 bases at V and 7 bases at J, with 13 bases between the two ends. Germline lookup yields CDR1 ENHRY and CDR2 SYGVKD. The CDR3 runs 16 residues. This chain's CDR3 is CAISESSWGGNSPLHF. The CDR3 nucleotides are TGTGCCATCAGTGAGTCAAGTTGGGGCGGGAATTCACCCCTCCACTTT.

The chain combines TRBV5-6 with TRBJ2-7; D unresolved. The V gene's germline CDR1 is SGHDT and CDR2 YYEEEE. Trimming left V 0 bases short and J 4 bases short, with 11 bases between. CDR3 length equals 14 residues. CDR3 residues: CASSLAEDEYEQYF. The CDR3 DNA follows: TGTGCCAGCAGCTTGGCCGAAGACGAATACGAGCAGTACTTC.

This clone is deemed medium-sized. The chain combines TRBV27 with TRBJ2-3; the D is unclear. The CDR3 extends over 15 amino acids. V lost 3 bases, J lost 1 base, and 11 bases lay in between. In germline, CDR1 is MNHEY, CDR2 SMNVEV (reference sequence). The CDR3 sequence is CASSFGGGGTDTQYF. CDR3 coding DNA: TGTGCCAGCAGTTTTGGCGGCGGCGGCACAGATACGCAGTATTTT.

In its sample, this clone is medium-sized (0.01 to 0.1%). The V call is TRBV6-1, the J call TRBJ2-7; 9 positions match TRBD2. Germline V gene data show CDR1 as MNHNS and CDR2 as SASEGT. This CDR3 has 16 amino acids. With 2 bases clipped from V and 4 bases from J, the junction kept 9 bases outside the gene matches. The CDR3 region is CASSEPLLAGVYEQYF. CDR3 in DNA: TGTGCCAGCAGTGAACCTCTCTTAGCGGGAGTGTACGAGCAGTACTTC.

The CDR3: CASSAGQALRTEAFF. Written as DNA, the CDR3 is TGCGCCAGCAGCGCCGGACAGGCTCTTAGGACTGAAGCTTTCTTT. The chain uses TRBV5-1 and TRBJ1-1; 7 positions match TRBD1. Trimming at V came to 4 bases and at J to 5 bases, leaving 11 bases not matched to a gene. CDR1 is SGHRS and CDR2 is YFSETQ in the germline V gene. CDR3 length: 15 amino acids.

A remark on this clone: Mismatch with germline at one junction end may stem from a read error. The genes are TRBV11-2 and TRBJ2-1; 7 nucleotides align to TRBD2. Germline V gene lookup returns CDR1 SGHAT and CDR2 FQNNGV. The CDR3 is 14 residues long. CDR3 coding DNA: TGTGTCAGCAGCCGGAGGGGCGGGGGTCTCGAGCAGTTCTTC. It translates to CVSSRRGGGLEQFF.

CDR3 protein: CASRASGANVLTF. The CDR3 DNA reads as TGTGCCAGCCGGGCCTCTGGGGCCAACGTCCTGACTTTC. V is TRBV11-2 and J is TRBJ2-6; D unresolved. The CDR3 is 13 amino acids. The germline CDR1 and CDR2 sequences are SGHAT and FQNNGV. Trimming pared 8 bases from V and 0 bases from J, leaving 5 bases between.

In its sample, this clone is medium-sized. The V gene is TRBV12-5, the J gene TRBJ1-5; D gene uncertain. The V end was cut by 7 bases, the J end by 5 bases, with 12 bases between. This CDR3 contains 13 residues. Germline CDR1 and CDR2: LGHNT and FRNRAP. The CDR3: CASAPLLDQPQHF. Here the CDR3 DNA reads TGTGCTAGTGCCCCACTTTTGGATCAGCCCCAGCATTTT.

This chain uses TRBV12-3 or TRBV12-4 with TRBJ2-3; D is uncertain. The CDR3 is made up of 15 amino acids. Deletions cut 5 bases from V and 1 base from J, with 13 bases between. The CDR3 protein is CASSDGTDRTDTQYF. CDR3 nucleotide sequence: TGTGCCAGCAGTGACGGAACAGATCGCACAGATACGCAGTATTTT.

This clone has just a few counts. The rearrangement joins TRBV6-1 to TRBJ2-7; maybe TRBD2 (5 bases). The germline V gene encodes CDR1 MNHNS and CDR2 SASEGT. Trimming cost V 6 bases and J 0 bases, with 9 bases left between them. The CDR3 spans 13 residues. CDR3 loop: CASRIASSYEQYF. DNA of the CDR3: TGTGCCAGCAGAATAGCGAGCTCCTACGAGCAGTACTTC.